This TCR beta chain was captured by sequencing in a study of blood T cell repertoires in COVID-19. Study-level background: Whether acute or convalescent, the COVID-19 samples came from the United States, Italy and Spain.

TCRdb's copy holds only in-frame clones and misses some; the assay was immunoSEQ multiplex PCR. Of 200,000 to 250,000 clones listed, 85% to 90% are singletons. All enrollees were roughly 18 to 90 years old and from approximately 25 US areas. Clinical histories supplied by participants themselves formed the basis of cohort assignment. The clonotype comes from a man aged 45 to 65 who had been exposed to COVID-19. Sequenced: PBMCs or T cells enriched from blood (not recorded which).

This CDR3 is CAISESPEEQYV. The DNA of the CDR3 is TGTGCCATCAGTGAGTCTCCAGAAGAGCAGTACGTC. The chain has TRBV10-3 and TRBJ2-7, with D uncertain. The CDR3 extends over 12 amino acids. V shed 0 bases and J shed 7 bases, with 7 bases lying between them. The germline gives CDR1 ENHRY, CDR2 SYGVKD.